This entry describes one TCR beta chain. Assay used: immunoSEQ multiplex PCR; TCRdb lists only in-frame clones, some missing. The sample has 200,000 to 300,000 clones, approximately 86% seen once. This entry comes from a study of blood T cell repertoires in COVID-19. This clonotype was sampled from a man aged 30 to 45 with active or convalescent COVID-19. Sequences were obtained from peripheral blood.

CDR3 nucleotide sequence: TGTGCCAGCAGCTTAGGGACCGGGACACCGTACGGAAACACCATATATTTT. Protein: CASSLGTGTPYGNTIYF. The V gene is TRBV13, the J gene TRBJ1-3; tentatively, D is TRBD1 (6 bases). The CDR3 length is 17 residues. Germline values: CDR1 PRHDT, CDR2 FYEKMQ (reference sequence). V shed 0 bases and J shed 4 bases, with 16 bases lying between them.